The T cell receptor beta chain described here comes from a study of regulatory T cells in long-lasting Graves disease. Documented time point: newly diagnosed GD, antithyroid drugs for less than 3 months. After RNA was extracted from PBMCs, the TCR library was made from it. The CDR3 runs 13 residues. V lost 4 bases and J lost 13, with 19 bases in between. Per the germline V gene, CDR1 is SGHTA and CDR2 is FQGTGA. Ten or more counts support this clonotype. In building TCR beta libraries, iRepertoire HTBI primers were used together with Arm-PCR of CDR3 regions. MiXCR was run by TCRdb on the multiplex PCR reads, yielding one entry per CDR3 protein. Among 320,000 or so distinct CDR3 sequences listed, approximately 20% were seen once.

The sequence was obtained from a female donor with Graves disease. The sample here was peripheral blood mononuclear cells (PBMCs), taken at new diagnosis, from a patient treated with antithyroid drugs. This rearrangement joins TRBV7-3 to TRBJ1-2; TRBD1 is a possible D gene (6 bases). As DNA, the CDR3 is TGTGCCAGCAGCTACCCAGGACAGCCACCTCTCACCTTC. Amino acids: CASSYPGQPPLTF.